The 17 T cell receptor beta chains reported below all come from one sample, sequenced in a study of T cell changes during pregnancy in multiple sclerosis. Repertoires were generated with immunoSEQ multiplex PCR, while TCRdb's copy carries only in-frame clones and drops some. The sample lists about 20,000 clones; about 87% were seen once. Sample: CD8+ T cells from peripheral blood mononuclear cells, taken in the second trimester of pregnancy. Receptors were obtained from a female donor in good health, enrolled as a control in a pregnancy study.

This clone was recorded only once. This sequence joins TRBV6-4 and TRBJ2-1, with TRBD1 matching 7 bases. Germline CDR1 is MRHNA and CDR2 is SNTAGT. J gave up 2 bases and V 4 bases, and 2 bases lay outside the gene matches. There are 14 residues in the CDR3. The DNA of the CDR3 is TGTGCCAGCAGTGCGACAGGGACCTACAATGAGCAGTTCTTC. Its translation is CASSATGTYNEQFF.

The rearrangement links TRBV6-6 to TRBJ2-1, with TRBD2 as a possible D gene (6 bases). This CDR3 has 12 amino acids. From germline, CDR1 is MNHNY and CDR2 SVGAGI (reference sequence). Trimming removed 3 bases from V and 12 bases from J, with 12 bases in between. The CDR3 bases are TGTGCCAGCAGTTATAGCCCCGGGGGGCAGTTCTTC. It codes for CASSYSPGGQFF.

With regard to this clone: At one end the junction does not follow the germline gene, possibly because of a read error. The chain couples TRBV9 to TRBJ2-1, with D possibly TRBD2 on 6 matching bases. CDR3 size: 16 residues. Germline V lookup: CDR1 SGDLS, CDR2 YYNGEE. The CDR3 loop is CASSANPPPTSPTTVF. The DNA of the CDR3 is TGTGCCAGCAGCGCGAACCCTCCACCAACTAGCCCCACGACCGTCTTC.

The V and J genes are TRBV11-2 and TRBJ1-1; D not certain. CDR1 and CDR2 (germline): SGHAT, FQNNGV. The CDR3 length is 14 residues. V was trimmed by 1 base and J by 5 bases, leaving 11 bases between them. CDR3 in amino acids: CASSLAHGETEAFF. DNA of the CDR3: TGTGCCAGCAGCTTAGCCCACGGGGAGACTGAAGCTTTCTTT.

J is TRBJ1-2 and V is TRBV28, with D tentatively TRBD1 (6 bases). V lost 3 bases and J lost 1, with 12 bases in between. The CDR3 runs to 15 residues. Germline CDR1 is MDHEN and CDR2 is SYDVKM. The CDR3 nucleotides are TGTGCCAGCAGTTTTTGGACAGAGAGTAACTATGGCTACACCTTC. It specifies CASSFWTESNYGYTF.

The chain employs TRBV28 and TRBJ2-7; 9 bases line up with TRBD1. Germline V CDR1 and CDR2: MDHEN, SYDVKM. CDR3 length: 17 residues. With V trimmed by 3 bases and J by 3 bases, 12 bases remained unmatched. This chain's CDR3 is CASSLVVGQGLNYEQYF. The CDR3, as DNA: TGTGCCAGCAGTTTGGTTGTGGGACAGGGCCTAAACTACGAGCAGTACTTC.

V gene TRBV6-5 combines with J gene TRBJ2-7, with D tentatively TRBD1 (6 bases). V was shortened by 0 bases and J by 5 bases, with 8 bases between the two germline ends. Looked up from germline, CDR1 is MNHEY and CDR2 is SVGAGI. The CDR3 runs to 13 residues. The CDR3: CASSYSQGHEQYF. DNA for the CDR3: TGTGCCAGCAGTTACTCACAGGGCCACGAGCAGTACTTC.

This chain uses TRBV13 with TRBJ1-1; 9 nucleotides match TRBD1. There are 14 residues in the CDR3. Germline CDR1 is PRHDT and CDR2 is FYEKMQ (reference sequence). The ends lost 4 bases at V and 5 bases at J; junction bases unmatched: 5. The CDR3 DNA reads as TGTGCCAGCAGCTGGGGGACAGGGATTACTGAAGCTTTCTTT. This translates into CASSWGTGITEAFF.

The chain uses TRBV28 and TRBJ1-4; TRBD1 aligns across 7 bases. CDR1 is MDHEN, CDR2 SYDVKM, per germline. Trimming at V came to 7 bases and at J to 8 bases, leaving 13 bases not matched to a gene. CDR3 size: 15 residues. CDR3 DNA: TGTGCCAGCATCCAGGGGGTCAGGGTGACGGAAAAACTGTTTTTT. Translated: CASIQGVRVTEKLFF. Combining the CDR3 with reference TRBV28 and TRBJ1-4 gives the whole variable domain DVKVTQSSRYLVKRTGEKVFLECVQDMDHENMFWYRQDPGLGLRLIYFSYDVKMKEKGDIPEGYSVSREKKERFSLILESASTNQTSMYLCASIQGVRVTEKLFFGSGTQLSVL.

The CDR3 loop reads CASSRPGGYEQYF. The CDR3 DNA sequence: TGTGCCAGCAGTAGGCCCGGGGGCTACGAGCAGTACTTC. V usage is TRBV28 and J usage is TRBJ2-7; weak D call: TRBD2 (6 bases). CDR3 length equals 13 residues. Germline values: CDR1 MDHEN, CDR2 SYDVKM. V lost 5 bases, J lost 3 bases, and 11 bases lay in between.

The gene calls are TRBV14 and TRBJ1-1; no clear D gene. CDR1 is SGHDN and CDR2 is FVKESK in the germline V gene. The CDR3 length is 16 residues. V was shortened by 4 bases and J by 3 bases, with 18 bases between the two germline ends. CDR3 nucleotides: TGTGCCAGCAGCCCCAGATACAGAGAGTGGGACACTGAAGCTTTCTTT. It yields the protein CASSPRYREWDTEAFF.

The chain links TRBV6-4 to TRBJ1-1, with 9 nucleotides matching TRBD1. This CDR3 comprises 14 residues. The V and J ends lost 3 bases and 5 bases, in that order; junction bases with no gene match: 4. From germline, CDR1 is MRHNA and CDR2 SNTAGT. CDR3 residues: CASSDGTGRTEAFF. The CDR3 nucleotides read TGTGCCAGCAGTGATGGGACAGGGAGGACTGAAGCTTTCTTT.

V gene TRBV9 combines with J gene TRBJ2-1; the D is unclear. Per the germline V gene, CDR1 is SGDLS and CDR2 is YYNGEE. V dropped 2 bases and J dropped 8 bases, with 20 bases sitting between them. The CDR3 totals 16 residues. CDR3 loop: CASSVLTGTIRDEQFF. In DNA, the CDR3 is TGTGCCAGCAGCGTCCTAACGGGTACGATTAGAGATGAGCAGTTCTTC.

The V gene is TRBV4-3, the J gene TRBJ1-4; possibly TRBD1 for D (5 bases). From germline, CDR1 is LGHNA and CDR2 YSLEER. CDR3 length: 17 amino acids. Trimming removed 1 base from V and 2 bases from J, with 14 bases in between. CDR3 sequence: CASSQGHLTATNEKLFF. The CDR3 coding sequence is TGCGCCAGCAGCCAAGGGCACTTGACAGCGACTAATGAAAAACTGTTTTTT.

The J gene is TRBJ2-1, the V gene TRBV10-3; TRBD2 agrees at 10 bases. V lost 3 bases, J lost 8 bases, and 16 bases stayed unmatched. This CDR3 has 18 amino acids. Germline V gene data show CDR1 as ENHRY and CDR2 as SYGVKD. CDR3 amino acids: CAISDRLAGGLRHDEQFF. The CDR3 DNA follows: TGTGCCATCAGTGATCGATTAGCGGGAGGCCTACGGCACGATGAGCAGTTCTTC.

This rearrangement joins TRBV13 to TRBJ1-6; TRBD1 aligns across 10 bases. This CDR3 region has 15 residues. The germline V gene has CDR1 PRHDT and CDR2 FYEKMQ (reference sequence). The junction had 2 bases not matched to a gene; V was cut back by 0 bases and J by 9 bases. As DNA, the CDR3 is TGTGCCAGCAGCTTAGGAGACAGGGGGCTTTCACCCCTCCACTTT. Amino acid sequence: CASSLGDRGLSPLHF. Supplemented by reference TRBV13 and TRBJ1-6, the full variable domain reads AAGVIQSPRHLIKEKRETATLKCYPIPRHDTVYWYQQGPGQDPQFLISFYEKMQSDKGSIPDRFSAQQFSDYHSELNMSSLELGDSALYFCASSLGDRGLSPLHFGNGTRLTVT.

The chain uses TRBV5-1 and TRBJ1-4, with TRBD1 matching 7 bases. The germline gives CDR1 SGHRS, CDR2 YFSETQ. J lost 5 bases, V lost 3 bases, and 7 bases had no gene match. CDR3 size: 15 residues. The CDR3 loop reads CASSSTTGMNEKLFF. CDR3 DNA sequence: TGCGCCAGCAGCTCTACGACAGGGATGAATGAAAAACTGTTTTTT.